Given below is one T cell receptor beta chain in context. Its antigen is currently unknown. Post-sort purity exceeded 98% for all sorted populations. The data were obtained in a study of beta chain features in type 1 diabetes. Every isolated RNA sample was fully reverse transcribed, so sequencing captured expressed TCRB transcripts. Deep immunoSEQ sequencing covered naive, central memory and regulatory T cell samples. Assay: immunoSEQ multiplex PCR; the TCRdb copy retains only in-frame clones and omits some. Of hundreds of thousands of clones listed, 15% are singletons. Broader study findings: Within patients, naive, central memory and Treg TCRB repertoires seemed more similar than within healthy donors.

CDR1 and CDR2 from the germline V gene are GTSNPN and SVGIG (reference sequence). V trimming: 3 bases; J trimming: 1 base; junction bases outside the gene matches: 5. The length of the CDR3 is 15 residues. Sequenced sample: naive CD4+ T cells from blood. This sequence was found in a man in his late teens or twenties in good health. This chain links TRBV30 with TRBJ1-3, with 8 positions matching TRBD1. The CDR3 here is CAWRHTGGSGNTIYF. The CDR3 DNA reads TGTGCCTGGAGACATACAGGGGGATCTGGAAACACCATATATTTT.